This entry lists 4 T cell receptor beta chains sequenced from one sample in a study of early T cells in non-severe SARS-CoV-2 infection. MiXCR, run by TCRdb on the 5' RACE reads, gives a single entry per CDR3 protein. The profile shows roughly 88,000 distinct CDR3 sequences, approximately 15% of them singletons. Sequencing was carried out using whole blood. Receptors originate from an adult who was a healthcare worker with PCR-confirmed SARS-CoV-2 infection or an uninfected control (not recorded which).

This clonotype was counted many times. V gene TRBV19 combines with J gene TRBJ1-5, with D tentatively TRBD1 (5 bases). V was trimmed by 4 bases and J by 4 bases, leaving 17 bases between them. Germline lookup yields CDR1 LNHDA and CDR2 SQIVND (reference sequence). The CDR3 is 16 amino acids. The CDR3 protein is CASSRTSSSGNQPQHF. The CDR3, as DNA: TGTGCCAGTAGTAGGACATCATCTTCGGGTAATCAGCCCCAGCATTTT. Variable domain in full (rest from reference TRBV19 and TRBJ1-5): DGGITQSPKYLFRKEGQNVTLSCEQNLNHDAMYWYRQDPGQGLRLIYYSQIVNDFQKGDIAEGYSVSREKKESFPLTVTSAQKNPTAFYLCASSRTSSSGNQPQHFGDGTRLSIL.

The gene calls are TRBV24-1 and TRBJ2-1, with D perhaps matching TRBD1 (6 bases). Germline V gene lookup returns CDR1 KGHDR and CDR2 SFDVKD. Trimming took 7 bases from V and 5 from J, leaving 14 bases between them. This CDR3 is 14 amino acids long. The CDR3 is CATRTGLGDNEQFF. The CDR3 region has the DNA TGTGCCACCAGGACAGGCCTGGGCGACAATGAGCAGTTCTTC.

This clonotype has at least ten counts. The chain couples TRBV6-1 to TRBJ1-5, with 8 bases that match TRBD1. CDR3 length equals 15 residues. Germline CDR1 MNHNS, CDR2 SASEGT. Trimming at V came to 7 bases and at J to 0 bases, leaving 5 bases not matched to a gene. The CDR3 is CASTGQGYSNQPQHF. CDR3 sequence (DNA): TGTGCCAGCACTGGACAGGGCTATAGCAATCAGCCCCAGCATTTT.

The V call is TRBV29-1, the J call TRBJ2-7; D tentatively fits TRBD1 or TRBD2 (5 bases each). The CDR3 sequence is 13 residues long. The germline V gene encodes CDR1 SQVTM and CDR2 ANQGSEA. The ends were cut back, 6 bases at V and 0 bases at J, with 12 bases in the middle. The CDR3 spells CSVGTESSYEQYF. The DNA for the CDR3 is TGCAGCGTCGGGACCGAGAGCTCCTACGAGCAGTACTTC.